This T cell receptor beta chain was captured in a study of T cell responses to AZD1222 COVID-19 vaccine. Overall study findings and caveats: Spike-specific TCR repertoires showed rising breadth and depth after two AZD1222 doses. The donor cohort was predominantly white British with a female majority, and clonal diversity may have been underestimated. Just a handful of AZD1222 recipients tested seropositive at baseline.

Turning to this clone: Antigen unknown.

Germline CDR1 reads MDHEN; CDR2 reads SYDVKM. The V gene lost 6 bases and the J gene lost 0 bases, with 12 bases spanning the gap. The CDR3 sequence is 15 residues long. The protocol was immunoSEQ multiplex PCR, while the TCRdb copy is restricted to in-frame clones and leaves out a portion. The top ten clones hold 2.5% to 3.5% of a sample with about 97,000 clones, 88% of them seen once. The material was peripheral blood, obtained on day 0 of AZD1222 vaccination. J is TRBJ1-3 and V is TRBV28, with D perhaps TRBD1 (5 bases). The source of this sequence is an adult in good health. The CDR3 DNA sequence: TGTGCCAGCAGCCTGGGGGGGTCCTCTGGAAACACCATATATTTT. As protein: CASSLGGSSGNTIYF.